This is a list of T cell receptor beta chains from one sample in a study of regulatory T cells in long-lasting Graves disease. TCRdb reprocessed the multiplex PCR reads via MiXCR and lists one record per CDR3 protein. The sample includes hundreds of thousands of distinct CDR3 sequences, 16% of them seen just once. In addition, the sample was reused for a study of T cells in Graves' hyperthyroidism and ophthalmopathy.

The source material was peripheral blood mononuclear cells (PBMCs), sampled at new diagnosis, from a patient treated with antithyroid drugs. The receptor source for this set is a woman aged 35 to 60 with Graves disease. The CDR3 runs from the conserved cysteine through the conserved F or W. A D gene is named only where the DNA matches it firmly. Some rows have no size entry. The others give once, few or many, or a class for an expanded clone.

v_call,clone_size,j_call,d_call,cdr3_aa,cdr3_nt
TRBV2,many,TRBJ2-5,-,CASSDHQETQYF,TGTGCCAGCAGTGACCACCAAGAGACCCAGTACTTC
TRBV6-2/TRBV6-3,-,TRBJ2-2,-,CASSYGKWAGELFF,TGTGCCAGCAGTTATGGGAAGTGGGCCGGGGAGCTGTTTTTT
TRBV3-1,many,TRBJ1-4,-,CASSQEGGSNEKLFF,TGTGCCAGCAGCCAAGAGGGCGGCTCTAATGAAAAACTGTTTTTT
TRBV27,many,TRBJ2-7,TRBD2,CASSGGEGPDYEQYF,TGTGCCAGCAGTGGTGGGGAGGGGCCCGACTACGAGCAGTACTTC
TRBV11-2,many,TRBJ2-7,TRBD1,CASRPATGLTYEQYF,TGTGCCAGCAGACCCGCGACAGGGCTTACCTACGAGCAGTACTTC
TRBV20-1,-,TRBJ1-6,-,CSASEVLHF,TGCAGTGCTAGTGAGGTCCTCCACTTT
TRBV11-3,many,TRBJ1-4,-,CASSSIPTNEKLFF,TGTGCCAGCAGCTCAATTCCAACTAATGAAAAACTGTTTTTT
TRBV20-1,-,TRBJ1-6,-,CSASEDTGAYNSPLHF,TGCAGTGCTAGTGAGGATACTGGGGCCTATAATTCACCCCTCCACTTT
TRBV12-3/TRBV12-4,many,TRBJ2-7,TRBD2,CASSPSSGTSNYEQYF,TGTGCCAGCAGTCCCTCATCCGGGACTAGCAACTACGAGCAGTACTTC
TRBV10-3,-,TRBJ1-2,-,CAISEDRPYGYTF,TGTGCCATCAGTGAGGACAGGCCCTATGGCTACACCTTC
TRBV6-5,-,TRBJ1-2,TRBD1,CASSYSQGGGEGYTF,TGTGCCAGCAGTTACTCTCAGGGGGGGGGTGAAGGCTACACCTTC
TRBV7-9,many,TRBJ1-1,-,CASSPGLGGQTMNTEAFF,TGTGCCAGCAGTCCCGGCCTCGGCGGACAGACCATGAACACTGAAGCTTTCTTT
TRBV5-1,many,TRBJ2-7,-,CASSLAGLNSYEQYF,TGCGCCAGCAGCTTGGCCGGGCTCAACTCCTACGAGCAGTACTTC
TRBV7-2,-,TRBJ1-1,-,CASSSRGPGAFTEAFF,TGTGCCAGCAGCTCACGGGGGCCAGGGGCCTTCACTGAAGCTTTCTTT
TRBV3-1,many,TRBJ1-2,TRBD1,CASSRGQGGGYTF,TGTGCCAGCAGCCGTGGACAGGGCGGGGGCTACACCTTC
TRBV19,few,TRBJ2-2,-,CASTGRRNTGELFF,TGTGCCAGTACAGGGCGAAGGAACACCGGGGAGCTGTTTTTT
TRBV20-1,few,TRBJ2-7,-,CSASGQGIDEQYF,TGCAGTGCTAGTGGGCAGGGTATAGACGAGCAGTACTTC
TRBV7-3,-,TRBJ2-3,-,CASSLTGGTGTDTQYF,TGTGCCAGCAGCTTAACGGGGGGGACAGGCACAGATACGCAGTATTTT
TRBV7-9,-,TRBJ1-6,-,CASSPTAGITPLHF,TGTGCCAGCAGCCCGACGGCAGGCATTACACCCCTCCACTTT
TRBV12-3/TRBV12-4,many,TRBJ2-3,-,CASSSERSRTQYF,TGTGCCAGCAGCTCAGAACGGAGCAGAACGCAGTATTTT
TRBV6-1,-,TRBJ2-7,-,CASSEGVVAGEQYF,TGTGCCAGCAGTGAAGGGGTAGTGGCGGGGGAGCAGTACTTC
TRBV19,-,TRBJ1-1,-,CASSNSGGAEAFF,TGTGCCAGTAGTAACTCCGGGGGAGCTGAAGCTTTCTTT
TRBV11-3,-,TRBJ1-1,-,CASSLGFCGMNTEAFF,TGTGCCAGCAGCTTAGGGTTCTGCGGGATGAACACTGAAGCTTTCTTT
TRBV20-1,-,TRBJ1-6,TRBD1,CSATGQGGIYSPLHF,TGCAGTGCTACGGGACAGGGGGGGATATATTCACCCCTCCACTTT
TRBV7-9,-,TRBJ1-3,TRBD1,CASSFLRDRGNTIYF,TGTGCCAGCAGCTTCCTCCGGGACAGGGGAAACACCATATATTTT
TRBV6-1,-,TRBJ2-7,TRBD2,CASTRGTSGAYEQYF,TGTGCCAGCACTAGGGGGACTAGCGGGGCCTACGAGCAGTACTTC
TRBV18,-,TRBJ1-1,-,CASSKTDSRDTEAFF,TGTGCCAGCTCAAAAACTGACAGTAGGGACACTGAAGCTTTCTTT
TRBV3-1,few,TRBJ2-1,TRBD2,CASSQVLLAGRNEQFF,TGTGCCAGCAGCCAAGTTTTGCTAGCGGGGAGGAATGAGCAGTTCTTC
TRBV20-1,-,TRBJ1-2,-,CSAKPEAPGYTF,TGCAGTGCTAAACCTGAAGCTCCTGGCTACACCTTC
TRBV19,few,TRBJ2-7,TRBD1,CASSIPGTAVTEQYF,TGTGCCAGTAGTATTCCTGGGACAGCGGTGACCGAGCAGTACTTC
TRBV11-2,many,TRBJ2-2,-,CASSTRDKGPGELFF,TGTGCCAGCAGCACCCGGGACAAGGGTCCTGGGGAGCTGTTTTTT
TRBV28,many,TRBJ2-3,TRBD2,CASQRGGTDTQYF,TGTGCCAGCCAGCGGGGGGGAACAGATACGCAGTATTTT
TRBV9,few,TRBJ1-6,-,CASSVEEGGIEPVGNSPLHF,TGTGCCAGCAGCGTAGAAGAGGGAGGGATCGAGCCCGTAGGTAATTCACCCCTCCACTTT
TRBV18,many,TRBJ2-1,TRBD1,CASSPTGGHNEQFF,TGTGCCAGCTCACCGACAGGGGGTCACAATGAGCAGTTCTTC
TRBV12-5,-,TRBJ1-2,-,CARGVEAPVGLYGYTF,TGTGCTAGGGGGGTAGAGGCCCCAGTCGGGCTCTATGGCTACACCTTC
TRBV28,-,TRBJ2-7,-,CASRGQYEQYF,TGTGCCAGCAGAGGCCAATACGAGCAGTACTTC
TRBV28,many,TRBJ1-6,TRBD1,CASTIRGRNSPLHF,TGTGCCAGCACTATAAGGGGGCGTAATTCACCCCTCCACTTT
TRBV4-1,few,TRBJ1-4,-,CASSQRGIATNEKLFF,TGCGCCAGCAGCCAACGGGGGATAGCAACTAATGAAAAACTGTTTTTT
TRBV7-9,many,TRBJ2-2,-,CAFPSGRVKNTGELFF,TGTGCCTTCCCCTCCGGCCGGGTGAAGAACACCGGGGAGCTGTTTTTT
TRBV12-3/TRBV12-4,few,TRBJ1-2,-,CASSLTPGNYGYTF,TGTGCCAGCAGTCTCACCCCAGGGAACTATGGCTACACCTTC
TRBV6-2/TRBV6-3,-,TRBJ2-2,-,CASRGGSTGELFF,TGTGCCAGCCGCGGTGGGTCCACCGGGGAGCTGTTTTTT
TRBV11-2,many,TRBJ2-1,-,CASSPDYNEQFF,TGTGCCAGCAGCCCCGATTACAATGAGCAGTTCTTC